This T cell receptor (beta chain) was sequenced during a study of CD8+ T cells in alopecia areata. Study in general: Treatment of the treated patients consisted of oral tofacitinib, 5 to 10 mg twice daily. Overall study results and limits: Clonality exceeded that of normal scalp in lesional scalp, most notably in alopecia totalis/universalis.

As to this clone: Its antigen is unidentified.

Treatment: oral pan-JAK inhibitor, 5-10 mg twice daily. Sequencing used cDNA as its template, made by extracting RNA and reverse transcribing it. TCRdb's copy holds only in-frame clones and misses some; the assay was immunoSEQ multiplex PCR. The table records roughly 180,000 clones, 45% to 60% of them present only once. The material sequenced was CD8+ T cells sorted from blood, taken around week 52, from a patient treated with tofacitinib. The TCR originated in a human donor with alopecia areata.

CDR3 residues: CSVEDPRRGYGYTF. The CDR3 region has the DNA TGCAGCGTTGAAGATCCCAGGCGCGGCTATGGCTACACCTTC. The chain is built from TRBV29-1 and TRBJ1-2; D is ambiguous. Trimming shortened V by 0 bases and J by 4 bases, and 12 bases separated the two germline ends. CDR3 size: 14 residues. Looked up from germline, CDR1 is SQVTM and CDR2 is ANQGSEA.